Many counts were recorded for the clone carrying this T cell receptor beta chain. Its antigen is still unknown. With iRepertoire HTBI primers and Arm-PCR of CDR3 regions, TCR beta libraries were built. One entry per CDR3 protein, called by TCRdb with MiXCR from the multiplex PCR reads. The sample yields around 510,000 distinct CDR3 sequences, around 21% seen once. The CDR3 length is 14 residues. Germline CDR1 reads MNHEY; CDR2 reads SVGAGI. Trimming pared 0 bases from V and 4 bases from J, leaving 6 bases between. This entry belongs to a study of regulatory T cells in long-lasting Graves disease. Study-wide results and caveats: When disease was persistent, TRBV28, TRBJ1-2 and TRBJ2-5 were the favored segments. Newly diagnosed patients had higher TCR diversity than persistent Graves' patients did.

Time point given: persistent/refractory GD, antithyroid drugs over 5 years with positive TRAb. There was RNA extracted from PBMCs, and the TCR library was made from it. Graves' disease was diagnosed by American Thyroid Association guidelines. The source is a female donor with Graves disease. Sequenced material: peripheral blood mononuclear cells (PBMCs), taken when the disease was refractory, from a patient treated with antithyroid drugs. The V call is TRBV6-5, the J call TRBJ2-2, with D tentatively TRBD1 (5 bases). The CDR3 coding sequence is TGTGCCAGCAGTTACTCTACAGGCACCGGGGAGCTGTTTTTT. Translating gives CASSYSTGTGELFF.